This T cell receptor (beta chain) came from a study of blood T cell repertoires in COVID-19. J lost 4 bases, V lost 4 bases, and 2 bases had no gene match. CDR1 and CDR2 from the germline V gene are MNHEY and SVGAGI. The length of the CDR3 is 14 residues. Some clones are missing from TCRdb's copy, which holds only in-frame ones; the method was immunoSEQ multiplex PCR. The sample lists 250,000 to 300,000 clones, 81% seen once, with around 3.2% in the top ten. Material for sequencing was peripheral blood. The sequence came from a woman aged 55 to 70 with active or convalescent COVID-19. This chain connects TRBV6-5 to TRBJ1-1; 11 bases match TRBD1. The CDR3 nucleotides read TGTGCCAGCAGTTTGGGACAGGGGGTCACTGAAGCTTTCTTT. It is translated as CASSLGQGVTEAFF.